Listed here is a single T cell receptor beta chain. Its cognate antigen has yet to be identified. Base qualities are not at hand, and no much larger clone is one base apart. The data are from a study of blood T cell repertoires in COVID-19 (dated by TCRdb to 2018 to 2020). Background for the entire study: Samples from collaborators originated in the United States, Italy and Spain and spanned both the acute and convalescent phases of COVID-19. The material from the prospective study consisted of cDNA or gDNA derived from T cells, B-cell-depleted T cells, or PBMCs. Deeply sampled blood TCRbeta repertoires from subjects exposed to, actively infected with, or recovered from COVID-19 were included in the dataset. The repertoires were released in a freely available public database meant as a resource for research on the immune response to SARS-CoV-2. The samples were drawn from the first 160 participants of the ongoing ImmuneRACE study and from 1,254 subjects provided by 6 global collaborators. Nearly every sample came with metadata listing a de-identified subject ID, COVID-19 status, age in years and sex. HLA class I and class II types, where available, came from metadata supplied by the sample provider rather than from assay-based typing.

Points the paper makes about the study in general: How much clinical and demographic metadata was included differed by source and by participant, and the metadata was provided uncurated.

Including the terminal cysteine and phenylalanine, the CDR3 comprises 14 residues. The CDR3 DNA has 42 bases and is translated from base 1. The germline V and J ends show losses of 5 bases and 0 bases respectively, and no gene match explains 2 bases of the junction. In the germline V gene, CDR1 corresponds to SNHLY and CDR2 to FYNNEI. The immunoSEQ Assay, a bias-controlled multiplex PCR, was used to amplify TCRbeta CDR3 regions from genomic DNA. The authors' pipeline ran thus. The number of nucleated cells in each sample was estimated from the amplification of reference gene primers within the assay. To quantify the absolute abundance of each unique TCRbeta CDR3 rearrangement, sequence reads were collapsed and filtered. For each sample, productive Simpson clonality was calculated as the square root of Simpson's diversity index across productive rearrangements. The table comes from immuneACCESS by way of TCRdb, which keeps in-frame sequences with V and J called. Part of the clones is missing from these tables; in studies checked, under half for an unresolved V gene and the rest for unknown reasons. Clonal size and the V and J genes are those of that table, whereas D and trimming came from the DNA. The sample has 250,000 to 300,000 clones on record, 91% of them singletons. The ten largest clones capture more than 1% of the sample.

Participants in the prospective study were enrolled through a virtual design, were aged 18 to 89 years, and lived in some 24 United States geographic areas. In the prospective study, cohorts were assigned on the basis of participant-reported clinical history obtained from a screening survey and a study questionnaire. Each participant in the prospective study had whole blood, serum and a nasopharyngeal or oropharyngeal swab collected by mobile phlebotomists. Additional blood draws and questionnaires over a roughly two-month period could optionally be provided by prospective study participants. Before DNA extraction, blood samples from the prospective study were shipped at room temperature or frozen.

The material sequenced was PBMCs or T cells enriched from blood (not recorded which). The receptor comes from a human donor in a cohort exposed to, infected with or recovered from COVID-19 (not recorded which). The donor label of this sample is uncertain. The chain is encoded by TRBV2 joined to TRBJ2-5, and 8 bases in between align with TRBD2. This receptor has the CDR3 CASSQRGYQETQYF. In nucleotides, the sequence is TGTGCCAGCAGTCAGCGGGGGTACCAAGAGACCCAGTACTTC.